One and the same sample provided the 13 T cell receptor beta chains below, sequenced in a study of cytomegalovirus exposure and HLA in healthy donors. Researchers ran the PCR with 60 Vbeta and 13 Jbeta primers. The method was immunoSEQ multiplex PCR; TCRdb's version includes in-frame clones alone and lacks a portion of them. This sample has 150,000 or so clones, with approximately 78% found just once. The sample comprised PBMCs. The receptors originated from a man younger than 35 in good health and CMV-seropositive.

The genes are TRBV4-1 and TRBJ1-2; a possible D gene is TRBD1 (5 bases). The germline V gene has CDR1 MGHRA and CDR2 YSYEKL. The CDR3 runs to 17 residues. V lost 5 bases and J lost 0, with 19 bases in between. The CDR3 bases are TGCGCCAGCAGCAACATATTAAGGGGCCTTGCTAACTATGGCTACACCTTC. It translates to CASSNILRGLANYGYTF.

The genes are TRBV25-1 and TRBJ2-2, with 11 bases that match TRBD2. V lost 2 bases and J lost 1; bases outside the gene matches: 3. The CDR3 spans 17 residues. Germline V gives CDR1 MGHDK, CDR2 SYGVNS. CDR3 DNA: TGTGCCAGCAGTGAACGACTAGCGGGACAGAACACCGGGGAGCTGTTTTTT. This gives the protein CASSERLAGQNTGELFF.

The chain employs TRBV11-2 and TRBJ1-1; 8 bases map to TRBD1. V lost 0 bases, J lost 3 bases, and 9 bases stayed unmatched. This CDR3 is 17 amino acids long. In germline, CDR1 is SGHAT, CDR2 FQNNGV. The CDR3 DNA is TGTGCCAGCAGCTTAGATCCCAGGGGGCGTAAGTACACTGAAGCTTTCTTT. This sequence encodes CASSLDPRGRKYTEAFF.

V usage is TRBV7-8 and J usage is TRBJ2-7; maybe TRBD2 (6 bases). Trimming took 5 bases from V and 0 from J, leaving 11 bases between them. The CDR3 spans 14 residues. Germline V gene sequence: CDR1 SGHVS, CDR2 FQNEAQ. CDR3 DNA sequence: TGTGCCAGCAGCCCAGGGACTTACTCCTACGAGCAGTACTTC. This codes for CASSPGTYSYEQYF.

V and J are TRBV6-1 and TRBJ1-5, with 9 nucleotides matching TRBD1. The J segment lost 4 bases and the V segment lost 2 bases, leaving 18 bases of the junction unmatched. The CDR3 consists of 20 residues. Germline loops: CDR1 MNHNS, CDR2 SASEGT. The CDR3 coding sequence is TGTGCCAGCAGTGAACCCACGCTGACAGGGGGAAGTTTAGGGAATCAGCCCCAGCATTTT. Its translation is CASSEPTLTGGSLGNQPQHF.

This clone was seen a handful of times. The V gene is TRBV27, the J gene TRBJ1-4; 7 nucleotides match TRBD1. The CDR3 has 14 residues. Losses at the gene ends were 6 bases for V and 2 bases for J; bases not matched to a gene: 3. Germline assignment: CDR1 MNHEY and CDR2 SMNVEV (reference sequence). Here the CDR3 reads CASRPGQTNEKLFF. The CDR3 region has the DNA TGTGCCAGCAGACCGGGACAGACTAATGAAAAACTGTTTTTT.

V is TRBV5-4 and J is TRBJ2-6; 12 bases line up with TRBD1. Trimming removed 4 bases from V and 3 bases from J; junction bases left unmatched: 11. CDR1 is SGHNT and CDR2 is YYREEE in the germline V gene (reference sequence). This CDR3 comprises 19 residues. The chain's CDR3 is CASSPPPGQGARGANVLTF. The CDR3 coding sequence is TGTGCCAGCAGCCCTCCACCGGGACAGGGGGCGCGTGGGGCCAACGTCCTGACTTTC.

The chain uses TRBV27 and TRBJ2-5; D perhaps matches TRBD1 (5 bases). The CDR3 loop spans 16 amino acids. V dropped 3 bases and J dropped 0 bases, with 14 bases sitting between them. Germline lookup yields CDR1 MNHEY and CDR2 SMNVEV (reference sequence). CDR3 region: CASSLLFQGYQETQYF. As DNA, the CDR3 is TGTGCCAGCAGTTTGCTCTTCCAGGGATACCAAGAGACCCAGTACTTC.

The chain uses TRBV30 and TRBJ1-4, with D maybe TRBD1 (6 bases). Between the trimmed V and J ends, which lost 5 bases and 8 bases, there was a span of 12 bases. The CDR3 length is 12 residues. In germline, CDR1 is GTSNPN, CDR2 SVGIG (reference sequence). CDR3 region: CAWGGAGEKLFF. CDR3 DNA: TGTGCCTGGGGGGGGGCTGGGGAAAAACTGTTTTTT.

The J gene is TRBJ2-1, the V gene TRBV29-1; TRBD1 matches 8 bases. The ends lost 1 base at V and 8 bases at J; junction bases unmatched: 10. Germline-derived CDR1 and CDR2 are SQVTM and ANQGSEA. The CDR3 is 15 residues long. This chain's CDR3 is CSVEGGQGHIYEQFF. The CDR3, as DNA: TGCAGCGTTGAAGGAGGACAGGGTCACATCTATGAGCAGTTCTTC.

The chain joins TRBV19 to TRBJ2-1; tentative D call: TRBD1 (5 bases). V gave up 1 base and J gave up 4 bases, with 5 bases separating them. There are 13 residues in the CDR3. The germline V gene encodes CDR1 LNHDA and CDR2 SQIVND (reference sequence). The CDR3 bases are TGTGCCAGTAGTATAGCAGGGTACAATGAGCAGTTCTTC. Its protein product is CASSIAGYNEQFF.

The genes are TRBV11-2 and TRBJ1-1, with D hard to call. Trimming left V 1 base short and J 7 bases short, with 7 bases between. This CDR3 region has 12 residues. CDR1 SGHAT and CDR2 FQNNGV come from the germline V gene. The CDR3 reads CASSLGAFEAFF. The CDR3 DNA reads TGTGCCAGCAGCTTAGGAGCGTTTGAAGCTTTCTTT.

This clone was recorded once. The chain links TRBV29-1 to TRBJ2-7; 7 nucleotides line up with TRBD2. The trim removed 6 bases at V and 0 bases at J, leaving 8 bases unmatched. Germline V gene data show CDR1 as SQVTM and CDR2 as ANQGSEA. This CDR3 is 14 amino acids long. The CDR3: CSVVREGSSYEQYF. In DNA form, the CDR3 reads TGCAGCGTCGTCAGGGAGGGGAGCTCCTACGAGCAGTACTTC.